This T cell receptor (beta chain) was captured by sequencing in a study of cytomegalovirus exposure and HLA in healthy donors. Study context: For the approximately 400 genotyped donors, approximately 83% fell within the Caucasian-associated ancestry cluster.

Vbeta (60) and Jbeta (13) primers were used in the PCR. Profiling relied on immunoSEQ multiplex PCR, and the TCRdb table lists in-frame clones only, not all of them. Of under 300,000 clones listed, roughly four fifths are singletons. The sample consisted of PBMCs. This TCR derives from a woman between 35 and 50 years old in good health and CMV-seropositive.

In DNA form, the CDR3 reads TGTGCCTGGAGTGCAACGGGACAGGGTGATCAAACCCAGCATTTT. This gives the protein CAWSATGQGDQTQHF. The V gene is TRBV30, the J gene TRBJ1-5; 9 bases agree with TRBD1. The CDR3 has 15 residues. The germline gives CDR1 GTSNPN, CDR2 SVGIG (reference sequence). The J segment lost 11 bases and the V segment lost 1 base, leaving 12 bases of the junction unmatched. The complete variable domain, with remaining parts taken from reference TRBV30 and TRBJ1-5, reads SQTIHQWPATLVQPVGSPLSLECTVEGTSNPNLYWYRQAAGRGLQLLFYSVGIGQISSEVPQNLSASRPQDRQFILSSKKLLLSDSGFYLCAWSATGQGDQTQHFGDGTRLSIL.